Listed below are T cell receptor beta chains from one sample, sequenced in a study of blood T cell repertoires in COVID-19. TCRdb's copy holds only in-frame clones and misses some; the assay was immunoSEQ multiplex PCR. This table holds 200,000 to 250,000 clones, almost 90% found once. Source material: PBMCs or T cells enriched from blood (not recorded which). The receptors derive from a man aged 25-45 years who had been exposed to COVID-19. Both conserved end residues are part of each CDR3. The D gene is left open where the match is weak. Only some rows state a clone size, as once, few, many or a class for expanded clones.

abundance	j_gene	d_gene	v_gene	CDR3nt	CDR3aa
NA	TRBJ1-5	NA	TRBV10-1	TGCGCCAGCAGTGTGGACAATAGCAATCAGCCCCAGCATTTT	CASSVDNSNQPQHF
NA	TRBJ2-2	NA	TRBV9	TGTGCCAGCAGCCCCGACCCTTTCCGGGACACCGGGGAGCTGTTTTTT	CASSPDPFRDTGELFF
NA	TRBJ2-7	NA	TRBV6-1	TGTGCCAGCAGTGAATGGGGCTCGAGCTCCTACGAGCAGTACTTC	CASSEWGSSSYEQYF
NA	TRBJ2-3	NA	TRBV9	TGTGCCAGCAGCATATGGCGGGGTAGCACAGATACGCAGTATTTT	CASSIWRGSTDTQYF
NA	TRBJ2-1	TRBD1	TRBV10-3	TGTGCCATCAGTGATCAGGGTAAAGGGGGCTATGAGCAGTTCTTC	CAISDQGKGGYEQFF
NA	TRBJ1-2	NA	TRBV14	TGTGCCAGCAGTCGCCCAGGGAACTATGGCTACACCTTC	CASSRPGNYGYTF
NA	TRBJ1-1	NA	TRBV6-2/TRBV6-3	TGTGCCAGCAGTTATACAGGGCCCGTGAACACTGAAGCTTTCTTT	CASSYTGPVNTEAFF
NA	TRBJ1-4	NA	TRBV19	TGTGCCAGTAGTAGGGGGGGACTCTCGGATGAAAAACTGTTTTTT	CASSRGGLSDEKLFF
NA	TRBJ2-5	NA	TRBV5-1	TGCGCCAGCAGCTTCGTGCAGGGGCAAGAGACCCAGTACTTC	CASSFVQGQETQYF
NA	TRBJ2-7	NA	TRBV6-5	TGTGCCAGCAGTTACTCCCAGAACTACGAGCAGTACTTC	CASSYSQNYEQYF
NA	TRBJ1-4	TRBD1	TRBV19	TGTGCCAGTACAAAACAGGGGGCCGGGACTAATGAAAAACTGTTTTTT	CASTKQGAGTNEKLFF
NA	TRBJ2-1	NA	TRBV5-1	TGCGCCAGCAGGTTAGCTTACAATGAGCAGTTCTTC	CASRLAYNEQFF
once	TRBJ1-1	TRBD1	TRBV5-1	TGCGCCAGCAGCCTTGGACAGGGAGGGACTGAAGCTTTCTTT	CASSLGQGGTEAFF
NA	TRBJ2-6	NA	TRBV19	TGTGCCAGTGGCTACTTCGGACAGCTACTCTCTGGGGCCAACGTCCTGACTTTC	CASGYFGQLLSGANVLTF
NA	TRBJ1-3	TRBD1	TRBV6-2/TRBV6-3	TGTGCCAGCAGTTACAAGCCGCCGGGACAGGGGGTTCTCGGAGAAAACACCATATATTTT	CASSYKPPGQGVLGENTIYF
NA	TRBJ2-2	NA	TRBV7-3	TGTGCCAGCAGCTTCCCAGGCACCGGGGAGCTGTTTTTT	CASSFPGTGELFF
NA	TRBJ1-1	TRBD1	TRBV10-2	TGCGCCAGCGGAACAGGGGATTGGACTGAAGCTTTCTTT	CASGTGDWTEAFF
NA	TRBJ1-2	TRBD1	TRBV19	TGTGCCAGTGTTGACAGGGGCCTGGGAGGCTACACCTTC	CASVDRGLGGYTF
NA	TRBJ1-1	NA	TRBV19	TGTGCCAGTAGTATGTTGGAGGAGGCGTACACTGAAGCTTTCTTT	CASSMLEEAYTEAFF
NA	TRBJ2-5	NA	TRBV27	TGTGCCAGCAGTTCCGTCTCGGAGACCCAGTACTTC	CASSSVSETQYF
NA	TRBJ1-6	TRBD1	TRBV6-5	TGTGCCAGCAAGCCGGGACAGGGAGTTTGGACCCTCCACTTT	CASKPGQGVWTLHF
NA	TRBJ1-5	NA	TRBV3-1/TRBV3-2	TGTGCCAGCAGCCAAGATGGACAGACCCGACAGCCCCAGCATTTT	CASSQDGQTRQPQHF
NA	TRBJ1-5	NA	TRBV4-1	TGCGCCAGCAGCCAAGATCGGGTAGGTTTCCAGCCCCAGCATTTT	CASSQDRVGFQPQHF
NA	TRBJ2-3	TRBD1	TRBV2	TGTGCCAGCAGTTCCGGACAGGCAAGCACAGATACGCAGTATTTT	CASSSGQASTDTQYF
NA	TRBJ2-2	TRBD2	TRBV7-2	TGTGCCAGCTCTACACCGGGACTAGGGCTGTTTTTT	CASSTPGLGLFF
NA	TRBJ1-5	NA	TRBV19	TGTGCCAGTAGTATAGTTCAGGGAGGGCAGCCCCAGCATTTT	CASSIVQGGQPQHF
NA	TRBJ2-7	NA	TRBV18	TGTGCCAGCTCACCAAAGGCAGGTACCTACGAGCAGTACTTC	CASSPKAGTYEQYF
NA	TRBJ2-3	TRBD2	TRBV5-4	TGTGCCAGCAGCAACGGACTAGCGGGGGGGTTTACAGATACGCAGTATTTT	CASSNGLAGGFTDTQYF
NA	TRBJ1-2	NA	TRBV30	TGTGCCTGGAGTCGTCCGAGAGGCTACACCTTC	CAWSRPRGYTF
once	TRBJ2-4	NA	TRBV19	TGTGCCAGTAGTATTCCGGGTTCACTAGCCAAAAACATTCAGTACTTC	CASSIPGSLAKNIQYF
NA	TRBJ1-2	NA	TRBV5-1	TGCGCCAGCAGCTTGGAGGGGCGTTGGGGCTACACCTTC	CASSLEGRWGYTF
NA	TRBJ2-2	NA	TRBV7-6	TGTGCCAGCAGCCCACGCGGCAGCTCGAACACCGGGGAGCTGTTTTTT	CASSPRGSSNTGELFF
NA	TRBJ2-1	TRBD2	TRBV19	TGTGCCAGTAGTCCTAGCGGGGGGATCTATGAGCAGTTCTTC	CASSPSGGIYEQFF
NA	TRBJ1-5	NA	TRBV3-1/TRBV3-2	TGTGCCAGCAGCCACGCGGGTAGCAATCAGCCCCAGCATTTT	CASSHAGSNQPQHF
NA	TRBJ2-5	TRBD2	TRBV9	TGTGCCAGCAGCGTGGCGGGGGGGATCCAAGAGACCCAGTACTTC	CASSVAGGIQETQYF
NA	TRBJ1-1	TRBD1	TRBV5-4	TGTGCCAGCAGCCCGGACAGGGCCCGAACTGAAGCTTTCTTT	CASSPDRARTEAFF
NA	TRBJ2-4	TRBD2	TRBV3-1/TRBV3-2	TGTGCCAGCAGCCATCGGGAGGTTGGGCGGCCCGGGAACATTCAGTACTTC	CASSHREVGRPGNIQYF
NA	TRBJ1-2	NA	TRBV29-1	TGCAGCGTTGAATCCGGCGGCGGGTTTGGCTACACCTTC	CSVESGGGFGYTF
NA	TRBJ2-7	TRBD1	TRBV7-3	TGTGCCAGCAGCCAAGGGGGCGCCTCCTACGAGCAGTACTTC	CASSQGGASYEQYF
NA	TRBJ2-7	NA	TRBV12-2	TGTGCAAGTCGCTCAAATAAGAGGGAAGCCTACGAGCAGTACTTC	CASRSNKREAYEQYF
NA	TRBJ2-3	NA	TRBV4-1	TGCGCCAGCAGCCAAGTAGAATCGGGCGGGGGACACACAGATACGCAGTATTTT	CASSQVESGGGHTDTQYF
NA	TRBJ1-2	NA	TRBV28	TGTGCCAGCAGTTTCACAACAGGGATTCGGTATGGCTACACCTTC	CASSFTTGIRYGYTF
few	TRBJ1-1	TRBD1	TRBV7-9	TGTGCCAGCACCCGGGACAGGGATTCGAACACTGAAGCTTTCTTT	CASTRDRDSNTEAFF
NA	TRBJ2-1	TRBD2	TRBV7-8	TGTGCCAGCAGCTTAGATCTAGCGGGGGCTCTATACAATGAGCAGTTCTTC	CASSLDLAGALYNEQFF
NA	TRBJ2-1	TRBD1	TRBV12-3/TRBV12-4	TGTGCCAGCAATACCGGGACAGGGGGCGAGCAGTTCTTC	CASNTGTGGEQFF
NA	TRBJ1-5	TRBD1	TRBV18	TGTGCCAGCTCACAGCGACAGGGCCCCAATCAGCCCCAGCATTTT	CASSQRQGPNQPQHF
NA	TRBJ1-6	NA	TRBV6-5	TGTGCCAGTACAGAGTATAATTCACCCCTCCACTTT	CASTEYNSPLHF
NA	TRBJ1-1	NA	TRBV3-1/TRBV3-2	TGTGCCAGCAGCCAAGGAGACACCTACTCTGAAGCTTTCTTT	CASSQGDTYSEAFF
NA	TRBJ2-2	NA	TRBV11-3	TGTGCCAGCAGCTTAGACCAACACCGATCCGGGGAGCTGTTTTTT	CASSLDQHRSGELFF
NA	TRBJ1-6	NA	TRBV9	TGTGCCAGCAGCGTAGCCCCCATCGGAGTCGGGGATAATTCACCCCTCCACTTT	CASSVAPIGVGDNSPLHF
NA	TRBJ1-2	TRBD1	TRBV5-4	TGTGCCAGCAGCGGGGGGAGAGGGGGCGAGTATGGCTACACCTTC	CASSGGRGGEYGYTF
NA	TRBJ2-1	NA	TRBV9	TGTGCCAGCAGTCATTGGAGCTCCTACAATGAGCAGTTCTTC	CASSHWSSYNEQFF
NA	TRBJ1-2	NA	TRBV4-1	TGCGCCAGCAGCTCCAGGGGTGCGAACTATGGCTACACCTTC	CASSSRGANYGYTF
NA	TRBJ2-1	TRBD2	TRBV19	TGTGCCAGTAGTATAGCTCGGACTAGCGGGTACAATGAGCAGTTCTTC	CASSIARTSGYNEQFF
NA	TRBJ2-7	TRBD2	TRBV2	TGTGCCAGCGGGTTAGCGGGGTTCGACGAGCAGTACTTC	CASGLAGFDEQYF
once	TRBJ2-2	TRBD2	TRBV10-2	TGCGCCAGCAACTTAGCGGGGGACAACACCGGGGAGCTGTTTTTT	CASNLAGDNTGELFF